Presented here are 29 T cell receptor beta chains from one specimen sequenced in a study of shared clonotypes between healthy human individuals. Sequenced by immunoSEQ multiplex PCR; TCRdb stores in-frame clones only, minus some. Of 2 million to 3 million clones in the sample, roughly 92% were seen once. The sequencing input was naive CD4+ T cells sorted from blood. Stated subset: CD45RA+ positively selected. These receptor sequences come from a man aged 18 to 30 in good health.

The chain combines TRBV11-2 with TRBJ1-4; 9 bases map to TRBD1. Germline trimming cut 5 bases from V and 7 bases from J; bases unmatched to any gene: 8. The CDR3 sequence is 15 residues long. Per the germline V gene, CDR1 is SGHAT and CDR2 is FQNNGV. CDR3 protein: CASSTRTGESEKLFF. CDR3 in DNA: TGTGCCAGCAGCACCCGGACAGGGGAGAGTGAAAAACTGTTTTTT.

The chain links TRBV19 to TRBJ1-6, with TRBD1 matching 9 bases. The CDR3 is 15 residues long. Losses at the gene ends were 5 bases for V and 7 bases for J; bases not matched to a gene: 6. Germline V CDR1 and CDR2: LNHDA, SQIVND (reference sequence). CDR3 sequence (DNA): TGTGCCAGTAGTCCCGGGACAGGGTTGAATTCACCCCTCCACTTT. It encodes CASSPGTGLNSPLHF.

The CDR3 sequence is CATSRTRGAGGGEQYF. The DNA for the CDR3 is TGTGCCACCAGCAGAACCCGGGGCGCGGGGGGAGGCGAGCAGTACTTC. J is TRBJ2-7 and V is TRBV15, with 8 bases aligning to TRBD2. The CDR3 contains 16 residues. The V segment lost 2 bases and the J segment 6 bases; nucleotides outside the gene matches: 12. Germline lookup yields CDR1 LNHNV and CDR2 YYDKDF (reference sequence).

This sequence joins TRBV11-2 and TRBJ2-3; D not certain. Germline loops: CDR1 SGHAT, CDR2 FQNNGV. The length of the CDR3 is 15 residues. V shed 5 bases and J shed 2 bases, with 14 bases lying between them. CDR3 coding DNA: TGTGCCAGCAGCCCCCAGGACCTCAACACAGATACGCAGTATTTT. This sequence encodes CASSPQDLNTDTQYF.

This chain uses TRBV2 with TRBJ2-5; 7 bases map to TRBD1. Germline CDR1 SNHLY, CDR2 FYNNEI. The CDR3 is 15 residues long. V trimming: 2 bases; J trimming: 2 bases; junction bases outside the gene matches: 5. CDR3 nucleotides: TGTGCCAGCAGTGAACCGACAGGGTGGCAAGAGACCCAGTACTTC. It encodes CASSEPTGWQETQYF.

The V and J genes are TRBV7-8 and TRBJ2-7; the D is unclear. Trimming removed 5 bases at V and 2 bases at J, with 13 bases between. CDR1 is SGHVS, CDR2 FQNEAQ, per germline. The CDR3 contains 14 residues. As DNA, the CDR3 is TGTGCCAGCAGCCCAGACGAGCTAACCTACGAGCAGTACTTC. As protein: CASSPDELTYEQYF.

The J gene is TRBJ1-4, the V gene TRBV29-1; no clear D gene. The CDR3 is 12 residues long. Trimming shortened V by 0 bases and J by 8 bases, and 7 bases separated the two germline ends. Germline V gene data show CDR1 as SQVTM and CDR2 as ANQGSEA. The CDR3 loop reads CSVEDGREKLFF. CDR3 nucleotide sequence: TGCAGCGTTGAAGATGGCCGGGAAAAACTGTTTTTT.

The chain recombines TRBV6-5 with TRBJ2-5, with a possible D match to TRBD2 (5 bases). V lost 0 bases, J lost 5 bases, and 16 bases lay in between. The germline CDR1 and CDR2 sequences are MNHEY and SVGAGI. CDR3 size: 16 residues. The CDR3 sequence: CASSYSPGFPEETQYF. The CDR3 nucleotides read TGTGCCAGCAGTTACTCCCCGGGATTTCCAGAGGAGACCCAGTACTTC.

The V gene is TRBV18, the J gene TRBJ1-6, with TRBD1 matching over 8 bases. Germline V gives CDR1 KGHSH, CDR2 LQKENI. Trimming cost V 6 bases and J 7 bases; bases outside gene matches: 11. The CDR3 covers 16 residues. The CDR3 DNA sequence: TGTGCCAGCTCCACCACTGCAGGACAGGGCAATTCACCCCTCCACTTT. Translating gives CASSTTAGQGNSPLHF.

The chain combines TRBV7-3 with TRBJ2-6, with no clear D. Deletions cut 0 bases from V and 0 bases from J, with 9 bases between. The CDR3 runs 17 residues. CDR1 and CDR2 (germline): SGHTA, FQGTGA. The CDR3, as DNA: TGTGCCAGCAGCTTAACTGCCACTACCTCTGGGGCCAACGTCCTGACTTTC. This codes for CASSLTATTSGANVLTF.

This chain joins TRBV5-1 and TRBJ1-6; D gene unclear. V was clipped by 0 bases and J by 9 bases, with 10 bases between them. CDR3 length: 14 amino acids. Germline CDR1 reads SGHRS; CDR2 reads YFSETQ. CDR3 in DNA: TGCGCCAGCAGCTTGGAGGCAGGAAGTTCACCCCTCCACTTT. As protein: CASSLEAGSSPLHF.

The gene calls are TRBV5-4 and TRBJ2-1; TRBD1 matches 10 bases. Looked up from germline, CDR1 is SGHNT and CDR2 is YYREEE (reference sequence). With V trimmed by 5 bases and J by 9 bases, 5 bases remained unmatched. The CDR3 length is 13 residues. The chain's CDR3 is CASRRQGAGEQFF. CDR3 bases: TGTGCCAGCAGGAGACAGGGGGCTGGTGAGCAGTTCTTC.

This rearrangement joins TRBV11-3 to TRBJ2-7; TRBD2 matches at 14 bases. The germline gives CDR1 SGHNT, CDR2 YENEEA. The length of the CDR3 is 15 residues. The junction had 4 bases not matched to a gene; V was cut back by 4 bases and J by 5 bases. The DNA of the CDR3 is TGTGCCAGCAGCTCGGGACTAGCGGGAGTGAACGAGCAGTACTTC. Translated: CASSSGLAGVNEQYF.

The V and J genes are TRBV7-2 and TRBJ2-1; 9 nucleotides agree with TRBD2. In germline, CDR1 is SGHTA, CDR2 FQGNSA. The CDR3 sequence is 15 residues long. V gave up 5 bases and J gave up 6 bases; unmatched junction bases: 8. CDR3 sequence (DNA): TGTGCCAGCAGCCCCGGGGCTAGCGGGACCAATGAGCAGTTCTTC. It encodes CASSPGASGTNEQFF.

The J gene is TRBJ1-2, the V gene TRBV5-6; weak D call: TRBD1 (6 bases). The CDR3 runs 14 residues. The V gene lost 0 bases and the J gene lost 8 bases, with 14 bases spanning the gap. Germline CDR1 is SGHDT and CDR2 is YYEEEE. CDR3 in amino acids: CASSLVQGLRGYTF. In nucleotides, the CDR3 is TGTGCCAGCAGCTTGGTCCAGGGGTTGAGGGGCTACACCTTC.

This chain links TRBV19 with TRBJ1-3, with unresolved D. The CDR3 consists of 16 residues. CDR1 is LNHDA and CDR2 is SQIVND in the germline V gene (reference sequence). V was clipped by 1 base and J by 0 bases, with 10 bases between them. CDR3 amino acids: CASSIGEASSGNTIYF. The CDR3 coding sequence is TGTGCCAGTAGTATAGGGGAGGCGAGCTCTGGAAACACCATATATTTT.

The V gene is TRBV5-1, the J gene TRBJ2-7; 8 bases map to TRBD1. The ends lost 4 bases at V and 2 bases at J; junction bases unmatched: 8. This CDR3 is built from 15 residues. The V gene's germline CDR1 is SGHRS and CDR2 YFSETQ. The CDR3 loop is CASSGGTGVTYEQYF. The CDR3 DNA sequence: TGCGCCAGCAGCGGGGGGACAGGAGTAACCTACGAGCAGTACTTC.

This chain connects TRBV19 to TRBJ1-4, with TRBD1 identical over 8 bases. V was pared by 1 base and J by 5 bases, with 15 bases of the junction left unmatched. There are 19 residues in the CDR3. The germline gives CDR1 LNHDA, CDR2 SQIVND (reference sequence). Here the CDR3 DNA reads TGTGCCAGTAGTATAGGGCCAGGGGGCATCCACCAGACGAATGAAAAACTGTTTTTT. Its translation: CASSIGPGGIHQTNEKLFF.

V is TRBV27 and J is TRBJ2-5, with D possibly TRBD1 on 6 matching bases. This CDR3 contains 15 residues. V was pared by 2 bases and J by 2 bases, with 12 bases between. CDR1 is MNHEY and CDR2 is SMNVEV in the germline V gene (reference sequence). CDR3 bases: TGTGCCAGCAGTTTACGAGGGGGTCGGCAAGAGACCCAGTACTTC. Translating it yields CASSLRGGRQETQYF.

The chain uses TRBV7-9 and TRBJ2-1, with 13 positions matching TRBD2. The CDR3 runs 16 residues. CDR1 and CDR2 from the germline V gene are SEHNR and FQNEAQ (reference sequence). Germline trimming cut 5 bases from V and 3 bases from J; bases unmatched to any gene: 4. The CDR3 DNA follows: TGTGCCAGCAGCACGGGGACTAGCGGGGTCTACAATGAGCAGTTCTTC. Translation: CASSTGTSGVYNEQFF. Filled out from reference TRBV7-9 and TRBJ2-1, the complete variable domain reads DTGVSQNPRHKITKRGQNVTFRCDPISEHNRLYWYRQTLGQGPEFLTYFQNEAQLEKSRLLSDRFSAERPKGSFSTLEIQRTEQGDSAMYLCASSTGTSGVYNEQFFGPGTRLTVL.

As for this clone: The junction differs from germline at one of its ends, possibly a read error. V and J are TRBV7-7 and TRBJ2-5; TRBD2 agrees at 8 bases. CDR3 size: 14 residues. Germline loops: CDR1 SSHAT, CDR2 FNYEAQ (reference sequence). The CDR3 loop reads CASSQSGSVETQYF. CDR3 nucleotides: TGTGCTAGCAGCCAAAGCGGGAGCGTGGAGACCCAGTACTTC. The whole variable domain, filled in from reference TRBV7-7 and TRBJ2-5, reads GAGVSQSPRYKVTKRGQDVTLRCDPISSHATLYWYQQALGQGPEFLTYFNYEAQPDKSGLPSDRFSAERPEGSISTLTIQRTEQRDSAMYRCASSQSGSVETQYFGPGTRLLVL.

The table lists this clone with a count of one. The J gene is TRBJ1-4, the V gene TRBV7-8, with D tentatively TRBD1 (5 bases). The germline CDR1 and CDR2 sequences are SGHVS and FQNEAQ. V was shortened by 1 base and J by 13 bases, with 13 bases between the two germline ends. This CDR3 comprises 13 residues. The CDR3 nucleotides read TGTGCCAGCAGCTTAGGGGACTGGGACTTACTGTTTTTT. Translation gives CASSLGDWDLLFF.

This chain uses TRBV6-5 with TRBJ2-1, with 11 bases fitting TRBD2. This CDR3 region has 15 residues. The V and J ends lost 2 bases and 6 bases, in that order; junction bases with no gene match: 3. Germline loops: CDR1 MNHEY, CDR2 SVGAGI. The chain's CDR3 is CASSYRGLAGNEQFF. The CDR3 DNA follows: TGTGCCAGCAGTTACCGCGGACTAGCGGGCAATGAGCAGTTCTTC.

The J gene is TRBJ1-6, the V gene TRBV27, with TRBD1 identical over 7 bases. The CDR3 covers 18 residues. Per the germline V gene, CDR1 is MNHEY and CDR2 is SMNVEV (reference sequence). The V segment lost 5 bases and the J segment 0 bases; nucleotides outside the gene matches: 10. The CDR3 loop reads CASSTQTGISSYNSPLHF. CDR3 bases: TGTGCCAGCAGTACGCAGACAGGGATTAGCTCCTATAATTCACCCCTCCACTTT.

This clone was observed a few times. This rearrangement joins TRBV30 to TRBJ1-4; D remains unclear. Germline-derived CDR1 and CDR2 are GTSNPN and SVGIG (reference sequence). V dropped 0 bases and J dropped 0 bases, with 11 bases sitting between them. The CDR3 consists of 16 residues. CDR3 coding DNA: TGTGCCTGGAGTGTAGGGCAGGCTGCAACTAATGAAAAACTGTTTTTT. Translation gives CAWSVGQAATNEKLFF.

This CDR3 is CASSSPGPSRAEAFF. The CDR3 nucleotides read TGTGCCAGCAGCTCTCCGGGTCCCTCGAGGGCTGAAGCTTTCTTT. The gene calls are TRBV6-5 and TRBJ1-1; D gene unclear. Germline V gene data show CDR1 as MNHEY and CDR2 as SVGAGI. The CDR3 runs to 15 residues. Trimming pared 6 bases from V and 6 bases from J, leaving 20 bases between.

The V call is TRBV2, the J call TRBJ2-2; D is ambiguous. This CDR3 has 12 amino acids. Germline-derived CDR1 and CDR2 are SNHLY and FYNNEI. The V end lost 7 bases, the J end lost 3 bases, and 6 bases lay between the germline ends. CDR3 nucleotide sequence: TGTGCCAGCAACACGGACACCGGGGAGCTGTTTTTT. It translates to CASNTDTGELFF.

The chain has TRBV19 and TRBJ2-1; D possibly corresponds to TRBD1 (6 bases). V was trimmed by 6 bases and J by 1 base, leaving 13 bases between them. Germline V gene sequence: CDR1 LNHDA, CDR2 SQIVND (reference sequence). This CDR3 has 15 residues. The DNA of the CDR3 is TGTGCCAGTAGCCACCGGACAGTATCCTACAATGAGCAGTTCTTC. Residues: CASSHRTVSYNEQFF.

The chain uses TRBV6-1 and TRBJ1-5, with D perhaps TRBD1 (6 bases). CDR3 length: 16 residues. Germline V CDR1 and CDR2: MNHNS, SASEGT. V was trimmed by 1 base and J by 3 bases, leaving 13 bases between them. DNA of the CDR3: TGTGCCAGCAGTGAAGATTACAGGGCTCTCAATCAGCCCCAGCATTTT. Translation gives CASSEDYRALNQPQHF.